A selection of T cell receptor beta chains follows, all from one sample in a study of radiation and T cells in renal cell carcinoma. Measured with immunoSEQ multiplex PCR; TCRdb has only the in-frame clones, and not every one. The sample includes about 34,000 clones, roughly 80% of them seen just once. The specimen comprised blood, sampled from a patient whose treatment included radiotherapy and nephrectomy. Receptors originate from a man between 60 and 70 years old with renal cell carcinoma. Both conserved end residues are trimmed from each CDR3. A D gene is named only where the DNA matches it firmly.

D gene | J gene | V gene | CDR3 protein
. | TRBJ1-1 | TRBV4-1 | ASSPGRGFTEAF
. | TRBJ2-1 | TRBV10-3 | AISGIAVKSYNEQF
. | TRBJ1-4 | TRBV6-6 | ASSLRPEKLF
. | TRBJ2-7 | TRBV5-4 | ASSLEGGVSSYEQY
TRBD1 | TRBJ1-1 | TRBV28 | ASSLGQGTEAF
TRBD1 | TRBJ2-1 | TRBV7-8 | ASSPRDRGSF
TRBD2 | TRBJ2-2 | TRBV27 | ASSLAGEAPGELF
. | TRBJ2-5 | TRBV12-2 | ASRLALARGREETQY
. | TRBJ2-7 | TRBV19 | ASSSIQGLSYEQY
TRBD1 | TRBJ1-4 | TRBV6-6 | ASTDRENEKLF
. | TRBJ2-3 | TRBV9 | ASSVIGAILTDTQY
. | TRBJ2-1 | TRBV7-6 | ASSTPSGEQF
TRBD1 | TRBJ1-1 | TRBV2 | ASSRQGNTEAF
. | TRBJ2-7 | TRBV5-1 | ASSFVPWGPYEQY
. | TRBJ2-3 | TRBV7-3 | ASSLSGATDTQY
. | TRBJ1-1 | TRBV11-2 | ASSLVPHWIPEAF
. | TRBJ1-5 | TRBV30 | AWSLGPGQPQH
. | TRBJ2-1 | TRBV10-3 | AISEGGTAGVNNEQF
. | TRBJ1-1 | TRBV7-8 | ASSPQITEAF
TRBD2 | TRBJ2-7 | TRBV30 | AWSGWREGEQY
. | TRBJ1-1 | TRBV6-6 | ASSSEELVAF
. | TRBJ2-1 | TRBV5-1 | ASSLRLTLLGEQF
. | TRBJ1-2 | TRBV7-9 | ASSTAWLTAAGYT
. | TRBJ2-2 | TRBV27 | ASSLDLPTGELF
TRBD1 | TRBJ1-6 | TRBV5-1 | ASSQLTGINSPLH
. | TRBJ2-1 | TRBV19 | ASRFGGEQF
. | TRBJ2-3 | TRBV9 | ASSPGGGTDTQY
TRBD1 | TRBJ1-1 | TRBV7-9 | ASSPLQGALVAF
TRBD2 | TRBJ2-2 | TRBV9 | ASSASGTTGELF
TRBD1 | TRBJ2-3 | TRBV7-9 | ASSQGASGTDTQY
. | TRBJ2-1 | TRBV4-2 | ASSQDGLSSYNEQF
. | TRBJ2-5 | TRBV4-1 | ASSQVEGIGETQY
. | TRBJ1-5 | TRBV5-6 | ASSLGPTGSRYSNQPQH
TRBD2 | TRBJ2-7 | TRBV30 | AWSWGKLAGRREQY
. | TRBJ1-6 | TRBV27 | APMGSPSSYNSPLH
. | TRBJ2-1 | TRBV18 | ASSPTASYNEQF
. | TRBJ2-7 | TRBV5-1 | ASSLDWRPDSEQY
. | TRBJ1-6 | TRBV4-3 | ASSHTPRGSPLH
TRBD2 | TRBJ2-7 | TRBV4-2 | ASSQGVAGENEQY
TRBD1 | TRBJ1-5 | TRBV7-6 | ASSPGQGFNQPQH
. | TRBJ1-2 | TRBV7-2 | ASSLVRGSYGYT